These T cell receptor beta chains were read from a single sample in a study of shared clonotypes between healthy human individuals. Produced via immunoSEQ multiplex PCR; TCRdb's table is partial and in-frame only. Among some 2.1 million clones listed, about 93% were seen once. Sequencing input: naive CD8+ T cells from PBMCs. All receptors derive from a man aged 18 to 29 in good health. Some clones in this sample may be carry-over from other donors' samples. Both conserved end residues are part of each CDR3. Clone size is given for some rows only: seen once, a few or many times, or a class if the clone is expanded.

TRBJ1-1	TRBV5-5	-	CASSLYLTASEAFF
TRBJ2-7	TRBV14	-	CASSRTSGTYEQYF
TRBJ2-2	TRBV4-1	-	CASSQAKQPDGELFF
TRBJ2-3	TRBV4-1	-	CASSQDWTVERSDTQYF
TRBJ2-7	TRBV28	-	CASSSTDWDEQYF
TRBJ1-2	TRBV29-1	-	CSARTGGYGYTF
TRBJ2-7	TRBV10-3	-	CAISERRTYEQYF
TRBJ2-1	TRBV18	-	CASSLPDSSSYNEQFF
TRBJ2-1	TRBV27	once	CASSLYQAMDEQFF
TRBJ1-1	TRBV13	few	CASSQTGGTEAFF
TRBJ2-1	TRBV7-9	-	CASSPDSGSSYNEQFF
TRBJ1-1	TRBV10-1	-	CASSEEGSENTEAFF
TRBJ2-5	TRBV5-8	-	CASSSGMTGGETQYF
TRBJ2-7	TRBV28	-	CASSSRDPRGEQYF
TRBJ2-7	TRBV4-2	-	CASSQGRQPKTYEQYF
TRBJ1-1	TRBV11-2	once	CASSLLPSGPSNTEAFF
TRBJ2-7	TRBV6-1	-	CASSEGPVTFYEQYF
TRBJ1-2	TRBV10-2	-	CASSENGGSYTF
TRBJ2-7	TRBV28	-	CASSLGLGNEQYF
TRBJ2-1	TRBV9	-	CASSADTRYYNEQFF
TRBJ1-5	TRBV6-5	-	CASSYKGGGQPQHF
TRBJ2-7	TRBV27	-	CASSFMTGGFHEQYF
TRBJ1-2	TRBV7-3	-	CASSPAGGDDYGYTF
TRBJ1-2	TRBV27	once	CASSLATGGLGYTF
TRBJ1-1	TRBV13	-	CASSPSGPEAFF
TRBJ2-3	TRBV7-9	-	CASSLAYETDTQYF
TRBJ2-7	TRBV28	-	CASSLRSIAYEQYF
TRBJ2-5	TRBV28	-	CASSTLAGVSYAHQETQYF
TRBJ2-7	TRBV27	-	CASSLRDREREQYF
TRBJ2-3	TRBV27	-	CASSAMLSTDTQYF
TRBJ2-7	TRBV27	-	CASGLAGVYEQYF
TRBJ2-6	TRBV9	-	CASSVSGVDGANVLTF
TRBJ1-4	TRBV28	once	CASSLLGTGAEKLFF
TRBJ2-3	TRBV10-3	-	CAIFAGGRTDTQYF
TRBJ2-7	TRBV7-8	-	CASSNRDSYMDEQYF
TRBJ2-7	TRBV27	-	CASSLLGGEQYF
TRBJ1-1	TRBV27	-	CASSARTPVFWDTEAFF
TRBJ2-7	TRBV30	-	CAQRDPIVAYEQYF
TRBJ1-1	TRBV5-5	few	CASTKTGVNTEAFF
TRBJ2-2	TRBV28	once	CASIAGGGTGELFF
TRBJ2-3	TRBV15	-	CATSRSWRDTQYF
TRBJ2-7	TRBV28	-	CASSLLRQYVSSYEQYF
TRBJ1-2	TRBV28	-	CASSFRGRSGGYTF
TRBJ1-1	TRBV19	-	CASSINPMNTEAFF
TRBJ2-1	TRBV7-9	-	CASTNLSGRAMDEQFF
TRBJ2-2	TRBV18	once	CASSPPTFGGSTGELFF
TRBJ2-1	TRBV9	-	CASSPSTDWAYNEQFF
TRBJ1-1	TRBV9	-	CASSQSPGGWSTEAFF
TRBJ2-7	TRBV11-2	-	CASSLPPASAGVGYEQYF
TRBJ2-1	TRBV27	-	CASSPRGGWNEQFF
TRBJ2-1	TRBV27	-	CASSLPRVGTQFF